These 27 T cell receptor beta chains came from one sample sequenced in a study of PD-L1 blockade in urothelial cancer. Data came from immunoSEQ multiplex PCR; TCRdb stores just in-frame clones and leaves some out. The sample has roughly 45,000 clones, 87% seen once; the top ten hold approximately 7.6%. Sample: PBMCs, taken around atezolizumab (anti-PD-L1) treatment. Receptors were obtained from a man aged 55 to 70 with urothelial cancer.

This rearrangement joins TRBV6-1 to TRBJ2-7; tentatively, D is TRBD1 (5 bases). The length of the CDR3 is 14 residues. Per germline, CDR1 MNHNS and CDR2 SASEGT. Trimming removed 4 bases from V and 5 bases from J, with 15 bases in between. CDR3 DNA sequence: TGTGCCAGCAGTGTGAACGGACAAGGCCACGAGCAGTACTTC. The encoded protein is CASSVNGQGHEQYF.

The chain links TRBV5-6 to TRBJ1-2, with 8 positions matching TRBD1. The CDR3 totals 17 residues. V gave up 1 base and J gave up 2 bases; unmatched junction bases: 10. The germline V gene has CDR1 SGHDT and CDR2 YYEEEE. The CDR3 bases are TGTGCCAGCAGCTTGTTCAGGGGGCTAATAGAAAACTATGGCTACACCTTC. Protein product: CASSLFRGLIENYGYTF.

This clone was detected a few times. The rearrangement uses TRBV7-9 and TRBJ1-2; 9 bases are shared with TRBD1. V shed 7 bases, J shed 8 bases, and the junction held 11 bases outside the gene matches. Germline V gene sequence: CDR1 SEHNR, CDR2 FQNEAQ (reference sequence). This CDR3 is 14 amino acids long. The DNA of the CDR3 is TGTGCCAGCATGCCTACAGGGGGCGCGTCCGGCTACACCTTC. Protein sequence: CASMPTGGASGYTF. Using reference TRBV7-9 and TRBJ1-2 for the parts outside the CDR3, the full variable domain is DTGVSQNPRHKITKRGQNVTFRCDPISEHNRLYWYRQTLGQGPEFLTYFQNEAQLEKSRLLSDRFSAERPKGSFSTLEIQRTEQGDSAMYLCASMPTGGASGYTFGSGTRLTVV.

The chain employs TRBV9 and TRBJ2-2; TRBD1 aligns across 10 bases. The CDR3 is 14 amino acids. Germline CDR1 and CDR2: SGDLS and YYNGEE. With 6 bases clipped from V and 3 bases from J, the junction kept 2 bases outside the gene matches. The CDR3 loop reads CASTGTGDTGELFF. The CDR3 coding sequence is TGTGCCAGCACCGGGACAGGGGACACCGGGGAGCTGTTTTTT.

This chain uses TRBV4-3 with TRBJ1-2; 7 positions match TRBD1. This CDR3 region has 17 residues. V shed 0 bases, J shed 4 bases, and the junction held 11 bases outside the gene matches. CDR1 LGHNA and CDR2 YSLEER come from the germline V gene. The CDR3 spells CASSQDVVGGGGYGYTF. For the CDR3, the DNA is TGCGCCAGCAGCCAAGATGTAGTTGGAGGGGGCGGCTATGGCTACACCTTC.

This chain joins TRBV6-5 and TRBJ1-5, with D tentatively TRBD1 (5 bases). Per germline, CDR1 MNHEY and CDR2 SVGAGI. Trimming took off 0 bases at V and 4 bases at J, with 10 bases between the two ends. The CDR3 has 15 amino acids. For the CDR3, the DNA is TGTGCCAGCAGTTACTCCTCTCAGGGAAATCAGCCCCAGCATTTT. Translating gives CASSYSSQGNQPQHF.

The V call is TRBV27, the J call TRBJ2-5; the match to TRBD1 covers 11 bases. CDR3 length equals 14 residues. The J segment lost 6 bases and the V segment lost 2 bases, leaving 2 bases of the junction unmatched. Germline CDR1 reads MNHEY; CDR2 reads SMNVEV (reference sequence). CDR3 in amino acids: CASSLGTGGQTQYF. In DNA form, the CDR3 reads TGTGCCAGCAGTTTAGGGACAGGGGGACAGACCCAGTACTTC.

The V call is TRBV6-5, the J call TRBJ2-1, with D perhaps TRBD1 (6 bases). V lost 5 bases, J lost 5 bases, and 10 bases lay in between. Germline CDR1 reads MNHEY; CDR2 reads SVGAGI. The CDR3 loop spans 13 amino acids. The CDR3 reads CASSTGSNNEQFF. DNA of the CDR3: TGTGCCAGCAGTACAGGGTCGAACAATGAGCAGTTCTTC.

This sequence joins TRBV5-1 and TRBJ2-5; 11 nucleotides align to TRBD1. Germline-derived CDR1 and CDR2 are SGHRS and YFSETQ. CDR3 size: 14 residues. With 4 bases clipped from V and 4 bases from J, the junction kept 3 bases outside the gene matches. As DNA, the CDR3 is TGCGCCAGCAGCGGGACAGGGGGAACAGAGACCCAGTACTTC. This gives the protein CASSGTGGTETQYF.

The rearrangement links TRBV4-1 to TRBJ2-7; maybe TRBD1 (5 bases). Trimming stripped 1 base from V and 0 bases from J, with 19 bases between. CDR1 is MGHRA, CDR2 YSYEKL, per germline. CDR3 size: 18 residues. The CDR3: CASSQATTAGPFSYEQYF. The CDR3 DNA sequence: TGCGCCAGCAGCCAAGCCACCACAGCAGGGCCCTTCTCCTACGAGCAGTACTTC.

V usage is TRBV27 and J usage is TRBJ1-1, with 11 nucleotides matching TRBD1. CDR1 is MNHEY, CDR2 SMNVEV, per germline (reference sequence). This CDR3 is built from 13 residues. The V segment lost 6 bases and the J segment 6 bases; nucleotides outside the gene matches: 3. CDR3 in DNA: TGTGCCAGCAGCAGGGACAGGGGGTCTGAAGCTTTCTTT. Translation gives CASSRDRGSEAFF.

CDR3 sequence reads: CASSQAGLAGAFFSYNEQFF. For the CDR3, the DNA is TGTGCCAGCAGCCAAGCCGGACTAGCGGGGGCCTTCTTCTCCTACAATGAGCAGTTCTTC. This chain links TRBV4-2 with TRBJ2-1; 13 bases match TRBD2. This CDR3 spans 20 amino acids. Germline-derived CDR1 and CDR2 are LGHNA and YNFKEQ. After removal of 1 base from V and 0 bases from J, the junction contained 9 bases not matched to a gene.

The CDR3 region has the DNA TGTGCCAGCTCCCCGGGGTCCGGCGCCGGCTCCTATAATTCACCCCTCCACTTT. This codes for CASSPGSGAGSYNSPLHF. This chain uses TRBV27 with TRBJ1-6; unclear D gene. V lost 8 bases, J lost 0 bases, and 20 bases lay in between. The germline gives CDR1 MNHEY, CDR2 SMNVEV (reference sequence). The CDR3 is 18 residues long.

This clone was counted a few times. V usage is TRBV30 and J usage is TRBJ1-5, with a weak D call TRBD1 (6 bases). There are 15 residues in the CDR3. V lost 2 bases, J lost 4 bases, and 15 bases lay in between. CDR1 and CDR2 (germline): GTSNPN, SVGIG (reference sequence). The CDR3 reads CAWSNRAGVNQPQHF. Written as DNA, the CDR3 is TGTGCCTGGAGTAACCGGGCAGGGGTTAATCAGCCCCAGCATTTT.

The rearrangement links TRBV30 to TRBJ1-1; D is possibly TRBD1 (6 bases). This CDR3 is built from 16 residues. With 0 bases removed from V and 0 bases from J, the gap between germline ends came to 14 bases. The V gene's germline CDR1 is GTSNPN and CDR2 SVGIG (reference sequence). CDR3: CAWSVPGAIMNTEAFF. CDR3 nucleotide sequence: TGTGCCTGGAGTGTACCAGGGGCCATAATGAACACTGAAGCTTTCTTT. The full variable domain, its missing parts supplied by reference TRBV30 and TRBJ1-1, is SQTIHQWPATLVQPVGSPLSLECTVEGTSNPNLYWYRQAAGRGLQLLFYSVGIGQISSEVPQNLSASRPQDRQFILSSKKLLLSDSGFYLCAWSVPGAIMNTEAFFGQGTRLTVV.

This clone was seen only once. The rearrangement joins TRBV25-1 to TRBJ1-1; no reliable D call. Trimming took 7 bases from V and 1 from J, leaving 13 bases between them. Germline assignment: CDR1 MGHDK and CDR2 SYGVNS. The CDR3 length is 14 residues. CDR3 region: CASKRGGENTEAFF. CDR3 DNA: TGTGCCAGCAAAAGAGGCGGGGAGAACACTGAAGCTTTCTTT. The full variable domain, completed using reference TRBV25-1 and TRBJ1-1, is EADIYQTPRYLVIGTGKKITLECSQTMGHDKMYWYQQDPGMELHLIHYSYGVNSTEKGDLSSESTVSRIRTEHFPLTLESARPSHTSQYLCASKRGGENTEAFFGQGTRLTVV.

This chain links TRBV19 with TRBJ1-2; D is uncertain. Germline values: CDR1 LNHDA, CDR2 SQIVND (reference sequence). Trimming pared 6 bases from V and 6 bases from J, leaving 17 bases between. This CDR3 is built from 14 residues. The CDR3 sequence is CASRPLGGFDGYTF. The CDR3 DNA reads TGTGCCAGTAGGCCTTTAGGAGGATTCGATGGCTACACCTTC.

The chain carries TRBV19 and TRBJ2-5; D is possibly TRBD1 (5 bases). The length of the CDR3 is 13 residues. V was cut by 5 bases and J by 2 bases, with 9 bases left in between. Per the germline V gene, CDR1 is LNHDA and CDR2 is SQIVND (reference sequence). The CDR3 DNA sequence: TGTGCCAGTAGTCTGCGACAGCAAGAGACCCAGTACTTC. Its translation: CASSLRQQETQYF.

The CDR3 region is CASQQLAGGSHEQYF. DNA for the CDR3: TGTGCCAGCCAACAGCTAGCGGGGGGTTCCCACGAGCAGTACTTC. The chain employs TRBV2 and TRBJ2-7, with TRBD2 matching 11 bases. The germline V gene encodes CDR1 SNHLY and CDR2 FYNNEI. Trimming cost V 8 bases and J 5 bases; bases outside gene matches: 11. This CDR3 region has 15 residues.

V is TRBV20-1 and J is TRBJ2-1; tentatively, D is TRBD1 (5 bases). The V and J ends lost 6 bases and 11 bases respectively, with 14 bases between them. The CDR3 has 11 amino acids. Germline assignment: CDR1 DFQATT and CDR2 SNEGSKA (reference sequence). CDR3 nucleotide sequence: TGCAGTGCCCCACTGGGGCTAAAGCAGTTCTTC. This sequence encodes CSAPLGLKQFF.

This clone was seen a handful of times. The V and J genes are TRBV5-1 and TRBJ1-1; a possible D gene is TRBD1 (6 bases). Germline CDR1 SGHRS, CDR2 YFSETQ. This CDR3 is built from 13 residues. The V and J ends lost 4 bases and 5 bases respectively, with 12 bases between them. This CDR3 reads CASSPQGRTEAFF. The CDR3 region has the DNA TGCGCCAGCAGCCCACAGGGTCGGACTGAAGCTTTCTTT. The full variable domain, completed using reference TRBV5-1 and TRBJ1-1, is KAGVTQTPRYLIKTRGQQVTLSCSPISGHRSVSWYQQTPGQGLQFLFEYFSETQRNKGNFPGRFSGRQFSNSRSEMNVSTLELGDSALYLCASSPQGRTEAFFGQGTRLTVV.

The chain carries TRBV5-1 and TRBJ2-3; a weak D match, TRBD2 (5 bases). Trimming cost V 2 bases and J 3 bases, with 13 bases left between them. Germline CDR1 reads SGHRS; CDR2 reads YFSETQ. The CDR3 length is 15 residues. CDR3 protein: CASSLEGRRTDTQYF. The CDR3, as DNA: TGCGCCAGCAGCTTAGAAGGGAGACGGACAGATACGCAGTATTTT.

The J gene is TRBJ2-6, the V gene TRBV9; D is undetermined. V was cut by 7 bases and J by 1 base, with 6 bases left in between. CDR3 size: 13 residues. Germline V gene lookup returns CDR1 SGDLS and CDR2 YYNGEE. The CDR3 is CASGVSGANVLTF. In DNA, the CDR3 is TGTGCCAGCGGAGTATCTGGGGCCAACGTCCTGACTTTC.

The chain uses TRBV14 and TRBJ1-6; D is perhaps TRBD1 (5 bases). The CDR3 contains 19 residues. With 0 bases removed from V and 9 bases from J, the gap between germline ends came to 24 bases. Per the germline V gene, CDR1 is SGHDN and CDR2 is FVKESK. CDR3 bases: TGTGCCAGCAGCCAAGATAACAATTTTTGGGGCAGGGTGCCTTCACCCCTCCACTTT. It specifies CASSQDNNFWGRVPSPLHF. Using reference TRBV14 and TRBJ1-6 for the parts outside the CDR3, the full variable domain is EAGVTQFPSHSVIEKGQTVTLRCDPISGHDNLYWYRRVMGKEIKFLLHFVKESKQDESGMPNNRFLAERTGGTYSTLKVQPAELEDSGVYFCASSQDNNFWGRVPSPLHFGNGTRLTVT.

This sequence joins TRBV9 and TRBJ2-7; 8 bases agree with TRBD2. This CDR3 region has 16 residues. Germline loops: CDR1 SGDLS, CDR2 YYNGEE. The V segment lost 0 bases and the J segment 5 bases; nucleotides outside the gene matches: 10. The CDR3 DNA is TGTGCCAGCAGCGTAGTCGCGGTAGCGGGGACTGACGAGCAGTACTTC. Protein sequence: CASSVVAVAGTDEQYF.

This chain uses TRBV6-1 with TRBJ2-2; TRBD1 agrees at 8 bases. With V trimmed by 7 bases and J by 4 bases, 8 bases remained unmatched. The CDR3 has 15 residues. Germline CDR1 and CDR2: MNHNS and SASEGT. The CDR3 coding sequence is TGTGCCAGCATTCCACAGGGGGGAGGCACCGGGGAGCTGTTTTTT. The encoded protein is CASIPQGGGTGELFF.

The gene calls are TRBV11-2 and TRBJ2-7; 7 bases are a match to TRBD1. Per the germline V gene, CDR1 is SGHAT and CDR2 is FQNNGV. The V gene end was trimmed by 6 bases and the J gene end by 5 bases; junction bases not matched to a gene: 10. The length of the CDR3 is 14 residues. CDR3 nucleotides: TGTGCCAGCAGACCCTCGACAGGGTACGACGAGCAGTACTTC. Its protein product is CASRPSTGYDEQYF.